This T cell receptor (beta chain) was obtained from a study of shared clonotypes between healthy human individuals. Broader study findings: The low donor count limited represented genetic and exposure-history diversity. The study found about 5% of naive CD4 clonotypes shared across a handful of donors.

The CDR3 is 13 residues long. CDR1 SGHRS and CDR2 YFSETQ come from the germline V gene. Trimming stripped 4 bases from V and 6 bases from J, with 12 bases between. The method was immunoSEQ multiplex PCR; TCRdb's version includes in-frame clones alone and lacks a portion of them. The data hold around 1,000,000 clones, with approximately 80% observed a single time. To note about this clone: Antigen specificity is unknown.

This chain connects TRBV5-1 to TRBJ2-3; unclear D gene. Sequenced: memory CD4+ T cells from PBMCs. Subset defined: CD45RA-negative fraction. The clonotype comes from a man younger than 30 in good health. Some clones in this sample may be carry-over from other donors' samples. Here the CDR3 DNA reads TGCGCCAGCAGCCCCCTCGGGCGGGATACGCAGTATTTT. It yields the protein CASSPLGRDTQYF. The full variable domain, rest sourced from reference TRBV5-1 and TRBJ2-3, is KAGVTQTPRYLIKTRGQQVTLSCSPISGHRSVSWYQQTPGQGLQFLFEYFSETQRNKGNFPGRFSGRQFSNSRSEMNVSTLELGDSALYLCASSPLGRDTQYFGPGTRLTVL.